This T cell receptor (beta chain) was documented in a study of shared clonotypes between healthy human individuals. Positively selected for CCR7, the CD45RO-negative cells used as naive CD8 cells excluded terminally differentiated effector memory CD45RA+ cells. Adult donors, all healthy and HIV-negative, had no recent acute infections or vaccinations. The assay was immunoSEQ multiplex PCR, and TCRdb's table has in-frame clones only and misses some. The data contain about 2.1 million clones, about 93% of them singletons. This CDR3 has 15 residues. Germline CDR1 MNHNY, CDR2 SVGAGI (reference sequence). V gave up 1 base and J gave up 8 bases, with 15 bases separating them.

The origin of this receptor is a man between 18 and 29 years old in good health. Some clones in this sample may be carry-over from other donors' samples. The genes are TRBV6-6 and TRBJ2-1, with D possibly TRBD2 on 6 matching bases. The sample comprised naive CD8+ T cells from PBMCs. CDR3 sequence reads: CASSYFVRGGDEQFF. The DNA for the CDR3 is TGTGCCAGCAGTTACTTCGTCCGGGGCGGGGATGAGCAGTTCTTC.